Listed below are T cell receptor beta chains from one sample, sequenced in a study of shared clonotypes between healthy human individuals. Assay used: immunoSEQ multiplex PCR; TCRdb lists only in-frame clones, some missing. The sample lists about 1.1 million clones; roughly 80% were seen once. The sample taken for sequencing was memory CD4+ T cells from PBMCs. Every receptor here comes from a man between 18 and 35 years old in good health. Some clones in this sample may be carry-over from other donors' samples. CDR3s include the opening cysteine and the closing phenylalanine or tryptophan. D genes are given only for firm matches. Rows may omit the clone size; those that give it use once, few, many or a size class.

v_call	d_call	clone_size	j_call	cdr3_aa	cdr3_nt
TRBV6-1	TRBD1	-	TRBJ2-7	CASSVRTGSYEQYF	TGTGCCAGCAGTGTTCGGACAGGGAGCTACGAGCAGTACTTC
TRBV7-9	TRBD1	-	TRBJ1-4	CASSLDTGAEKLFF	TGTGCCAGCAGCTTAGATACAGGGGCTGAAAAACTGTTTTTT
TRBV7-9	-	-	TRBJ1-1	CASSLGRINTEAFF	TGTGCCAGCAGCTTAGGGCGGATAAACACTGAAGCTTTCTTT
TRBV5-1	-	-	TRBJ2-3	CASSLRQASSTDTQYF	TGCGCCAGCAGCCTTAGACAGGCTTCTAGCACAGATACGCAGTATTTT
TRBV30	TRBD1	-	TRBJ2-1	CAWHRGYNEQFF	TGTGCCTGGCACAGGGGCTACAATGAGCAGTTCTTC
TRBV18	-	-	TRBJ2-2	CAGSPESSISNTGELFF	TGTGCCGGCTCACCAGAGTCTAGCATATCGAACACCGGGGAGCTGTTTTTT
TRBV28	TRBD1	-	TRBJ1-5	CASSATGANQPQHF	TGTGCCAGCAGTGCGACAGGGGCCAATCAGCCCCAGCATTTT
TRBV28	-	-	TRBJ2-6	CASSMTDSGANVLTF	TGTGCCAGCAGTATGACAGATTCTGGGGCCAACGTCCTGACTTTC
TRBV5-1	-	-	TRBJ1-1	CASTPLVEGRDTEAFF	TGCGCCAGCACACCCTTGGTAGAGGGGCGAGACACTGAAGCTTTCTTT
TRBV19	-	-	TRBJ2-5	CASSIRFGETQYF	TGTGCCAGTAGTATCCGGTTCGGGGAGACCCAGTACTTC
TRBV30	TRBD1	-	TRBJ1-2	CAWSVSGGYGYTF	TGTGCCTGGAGTGTTTCAGGGGGCTATGGCTACACCTTC
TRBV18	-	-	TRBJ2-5	CASSQGRQETQYF	TGTGCCAGTTCACAGGGGAGGCAAGAGACCCAGTACTTC
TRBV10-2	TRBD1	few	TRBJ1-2	CASSVQGDYGYTF	TGCGCCAGCAGTGTGCAGGGGGACTATGGCTACACCTTC
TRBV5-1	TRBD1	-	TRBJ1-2	CASSSTGAGYGYTF	TGCGCCAGCAGCTCTACAGGGGCAGGCTATGGCTACACCTTC
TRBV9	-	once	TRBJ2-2	CASSVGTSVYTGELFF	TGTGCCAGCAGCGTAGGGACTTCAGTCTACACCGGGGAGCTGTTTTTT
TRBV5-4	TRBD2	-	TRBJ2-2	CASSMGGTSGRPGGNGELFF	TGTGCCAGCAGTATGGGGGGGACTAGCGGGAGGCCAGGTGGAAACGGGGAGCTGTTTTTT
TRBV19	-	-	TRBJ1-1	CASSMVQMNTEAFF	TGTGCCAGTAGTATGGTACAGATGAACACTGAAGCTTTCTTT
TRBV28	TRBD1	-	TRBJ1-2	CASSGGQADFNYGYTF	TGTGCCAGCAGTGGGGGACAGGCTGATTTTAACTATGGCTACACCTTC
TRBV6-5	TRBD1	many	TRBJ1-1	CASNAGQVNTEAFF	TGTGCCAGCAACGCGGGACAGGTGAACACTGAAGCTTTCTTT
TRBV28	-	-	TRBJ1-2	CASSPYRDLYGYTF	TGTGCCAGCAGTCCTTACAGAGACCTCTATGGCTACACCTTC
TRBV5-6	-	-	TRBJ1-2	CASSPQGRGYGYTF	TGTGCCAGCAGCCCACAGGGTAGGGGCTATGGCTACACCTTC
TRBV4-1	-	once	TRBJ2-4	CASSQDRSGDIQYF	TGCGCCAGCAGCCAGGACAGGTCGGGGGACATTCAGTACTTC
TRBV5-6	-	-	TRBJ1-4	CASSSTRDRSNEKLFF	TGTGCCAGCAGCTCTACCCGGGACCGCAGTAATGAAAAACTGTTTTTT
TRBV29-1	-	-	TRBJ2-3	CSVGPGGPDTQYF	TGCAGCGTTGGCCCCGGGGGCCCAGATACGCAGTATTTT
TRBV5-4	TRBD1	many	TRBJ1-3	CASSPDRGRDTIYF	TGTGCCAGCAGCCCCGACAGGGGGCGAGACACCATATATTTT
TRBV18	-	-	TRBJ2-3	CASSPDERDTQYF	TGTGCCAGCTCACCGGACGAGCGGGATACGCAGTATTTT
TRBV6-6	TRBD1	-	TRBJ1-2	CASSYSGQGGGYTF	TGTGCCAGCAGTTACTCGGGACAGGGGGGTGGCTACACCTTC
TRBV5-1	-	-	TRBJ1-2	CASSPDSPNYGYTF	TGCGCCAGCAGCCCAGACAGCCCTAACTATGGCTACACCTTC
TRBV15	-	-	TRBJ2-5	CATSREAKTQYF	TGTGCCACCAGCAGAGAGGCGAAGACCCAGTACTTC
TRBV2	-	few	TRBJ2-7	CASINRAYEQYF	TGTGCCAGCATAAACAGGGCCTACGAGCAGTACTTC
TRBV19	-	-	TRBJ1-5	CASSGPWGSNQPQHF	TGTGCCAGTAGTGGGCCATGGGGTAGCAATCAGCCCCAGCATTTT
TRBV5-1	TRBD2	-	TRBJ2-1	CASNSGAGGYNEQFF	TGCGCCAGCAATTCAGGGGCGGGAGGATACAATGAGCAGTTCTTC